The 32 T cell receptor beta chains listed next were all sequenced from one sample in a study of T cell responses to AZD1222 COVID-19 vaccine. The assay was immunoSEQ multiplex PCR, and TCRdb's table has in-frame clones only and misses some. The sample has tens of thousands of clones, approximately 88% seen once. The sequences come from peripheral blood, collected 28 days after the second AZD1222 dose. All receptors come from an adult who received the AZD1222 COVID-19 vaccine.

About this clone: The germline gene is not matched at one end of the junction; a read error may be the cause. The chain is built from TRBV7-7 and TRBJ2-3, with 7 bases aligning to TRBD1. The CDR3 has 16 amino acids. The germline gives CDR1 SSHAT, CDR2 FNYEAQ (reference sequence). The CDR3 loop is CASSLRAGGSTDTQYF. In nucleotides, the CDR3 is TGTGCTAGCAGCTTAAGGGCAGGGGGAAGCACAGATACGCAGTATTTT.

This chain joins TRBV6-5 and TRBJ1-2; no definite D call. With 2 bases removed from V and 7 bases from J, the gap between germline ends came to 14 bases. Germline V CDR1 and CDR2: MNHEY, SVGAGI. The CDR3 runs to 14 residues. The CDR3 DNA reads as TGTGCCAGCAGTTACGATCAGGCAGTATCTGGCTACACCTTC. Protein: CASSYDQAVSGYTF.

The CDR3: CASSQGLAGLANTGELFF. DNA of the CDR3: TGTGCCAGCAGCCAAGGGCTAGCGGGACTGGCGAACACCGGGGAGCTGTTTTTT. V is TRBV3-1 (or the pseudogene TRBV3-2) and J is TRBJ2-2, with 9 bases aligning to TRBD2. The CDR3 spans 18 residues. With 1 base clipped from V and 0 bases from J, the junction kept 6 bases outside the gene matches. CDR1 and CDR2 (germline): LGHDT, YNNKEL (reference sequence).

This clone was detected only a few times. The chain carries TRBV6-6 and TRBJ1-3; 8 nucleotides agree with TRBD1. This CDR3 is built from 17 residues. J gave up 0 bases and V 5 bases, and 9 bases lay outside the gene matches. Per the germline V gene, CDR1 is MNHNY and CDR2 is SVGAGI (reference sequence). CDR3 DNA sequence: TGTGCCAGCAGTCCACCAGGACAGGGCTTCTCTGGAAACACCATATATTTT. Amino acids: CASSPPGQGFSGNTIYF.

The chain links TRBV18 to TRBJ2-4, with no clear D. V lost 3 bases to trimming and J lost 0 bases, with 3 bases between them. The CDR3 sequence is 13 residues long. Germline V gives CDR1 KGHSH, CDR2 LQKENI. In nucleotides, the CDR3 is TGTGCCAGCTCACCGGGAGCCAAAAACATTCAGTACTTC. Its translation is CASSPGAKNIQYF.

The gene calls are TRBV11-2 and TRBJ2-5, with D possibly being TRBD2 (6 bases). CDR3 length: 18 residues. Germline assignment: CDR1 SGHAT and CDR2 FQNNGV. The V end was cut by 1 base, the J end by 1 base, with 19 bases between. The CDR3 spells CASSLGAGSGGSQETQYF. CDR3 nucleotide sequence: TGTGCCAGCAGCTTAGGCGCGGGCTCAGGAGGGAGCCAAGAGACCCAGTACTTC.

Here the CDR3 reads CASSEMATGYEKLFF. The CDR3 nucleotides read TGTGCCAGCAGTGAAATGGCGACAGGCTATGAAAAACTGTTTTTT. V usage is TRBV2 and J usage is TRBJ1-4, with D possibly being TRBD1 (6 bases). Germline V gene lookup returns CDR1 SNHLY and CDR2 FYNNEI. The CDR3 is 15 residues long. V lost 2 bases and J lost 6, with 13 bases in between.

This rearrangement joins TRBV7-2 to TRBJ2-1; D not resolved. V lost 0 bases to trimming and J lost 6 bases, with 12 bases between them. The germline V gene encodes CDR1 SGHTA and CDR2 FQGNSA. There are 15 residues in the CDR3. CDR3 region: CASSLAQGIFNEQFF. The CDR3 bases are TGTGCCAGCAGCTTAGCACAAGGAATCTTCAATGAGCAGTTCTTC. The whole variable domain, remainder taken from reference TRBV7-2 and TRBJ2-1, is GAGVSQSPSNKVTEKGKDVELRCDPISGHTALYWYRQSLGQGLEFLIYFQGNSAPDKSGLPSDRFSAERTGGSVSTLTIQRTQQEDSAVYLCASSLAQGIFNEQFFGPGTRLTVL.

This clone appeared once. The rearrangement links TRBV7-8 to TRBJ2-2; D gene uncertain. The germline V gene has CDR1 SGHVS and CDR2 FQNEAQ. The ends were cut back, 1 base at V and 11 bases at J, with 8 bases in the middle. There are 12 residues in the CDR3. CDR3 nucleotide sequence: TGTGCCAGCAGCTTAGGTGCTCTAGAGCTGTTTTTT. It codes for CASSLGALELFF.

The chain has TRBV7-3 and TRBJ2-4, with D perhaps matching TRBD1 (6 bases). V was clipped by 5 bases and J by 0 bases, with 14 bases between them. Germline V gene lookup returns CDR1 SGHTA and CDR2 FQGTGA. The CDR3 totals 16 residues. The CDR3 coding sequence is TGTGCCAGCAGCCTCGGGACATCTCTAGCCAAAAACATTCAGTACTTC. Residues: CASSLGTSLAKNIQYF.

The chain combines TRBV10-3 with TRBJ1-5; 7 positions agree with TRBD1. Germline V gives CDR1 ENHRY, CDR2 SYGVKD. With 10 bases clipped from V and 3 bases from J, the junction kept 6 bases outside the gene matches. CDR3 length: 13 residues. The CDR3 spells CATSTGNNQPQHF. DNA of the CDR3: TGTGCCACTTCGACAGGGAACAATCAGCCCCAGCATTTT.

In nucleotides, the CDR3 is TGCAGCGTTGATGCCAGGGGATGGGAGACCCAGTACTTC. The encoded protein is CSVDARGWETQYF. The chain is built from TRBV29-1 and TRBJ2-5; D is perhaps TRBD1 (6 bases). This CDR3 has 13 residues. Germline V lookup: CDR1 SQVTM, CDR2 ANQGSEA. Trimming cost V 3 bases and J 5 bases, with 13 bases left between them.

This clone showed up just a few times. The chain has TRBV6-1 and TRBJ1-5; D is ambiguous. Germline V lookup: CDR1 MNHNS, CDR2 SASEGT. The length of the CDR3 is 14 residues. Deletions cut 1 base from V and 0 bases from J, with 4 bases between. The CDR3 nucleotides are TGTGCCAGCAGTGAAGGTAATAGCAATCAGCCCCAGCATTTT. Its translation: CASSEGNSNQPQHF.

In its sample, this clone ranks as large. The V call is TRBV19, the J call TRBJ2-1; D is perhaps TRBD1 (5 bases). This CDR3 contains 14 residues. The V end was cut by 5 bases, the J end by 3 bases, with 11 bases between. Germline V CDR1 and CDR2: LNHDA, SQIVND (reference sequence). CDR3 nucleotide sequence: TGTGCCAGTAGTCTCCCACAGGTCTACAATGAGCAGTTCTTC. This gives the protein CASSLPQVYNEQFF.

V gene TRBV6-5 combines with J gene TRBJ2-7, with D perhaps matching TRBD1 or TRBD2 (5 bases each). V was pared by 6 bases and J by 5 bases, with 14 bases between. The CDR3 extends over 13 amino acids. CDR1 MNHEY and CDR2 SVGAGI come from the germline V gene. The CDR3 sequence: CASRRDVGDEQYF. DNA for the CDR3: TGTGCCAGCAGACGGGACGTGGGGGACGAGCAGTACTTC.

The chain couples TRBV9 to TRBJ1-5; D not resolved. With 4 bases removed from V and 2 bases from J, the gap between germline ends came to 13 bases. This CDR3 contains 15 residues. In germline, CDR1 is SGDLS, CDR2 YYNGEE. The CDR3 here is CASSPGLFGNQPQHF. The CDR3, as DNA: TGTGCCAGCAGCCCGGGCCTTTTTGGCAATCAGCCCCAGCATTTT. Combining the CDR3 with reference TRBV9 and TRBJ1-5 gives the whole variable domain DSGVTQTPKHLITATGQRVTLRCSPRSGDLSVYWYQQSLDQGLQFLIQYYNGEERAKGNILERFSAQQFPDLHSELNLSSLELGDSALYFCASSPGLFGNQPQHFGDGTRLSIL.

V gene TRBV24-1 combines with J gene TRBJ2-5, with 7 bases lining up with TRBD1. Losses at the gene ends were 9 bases for V and 5 bases for J; bases not matched to a gene: 5. The V gene's germline CDR1 is KGHDR and CDR2 SFDVKD. The CDR3 runs 12 residues. DNA for the CDR3: TGTGCCACCCAGGGCAGGGGGGAGACCCAGTACTTC. Translation gives CATQGRGETQYF.

This chain connects TRBV28 to TRBJ1-5; D perhaps matches TRBD1 (5 bases). CDR3 length equals 13 residues. Germline V CDR1 and CDR2: MDHEN, SYDVKM. V dropped 6 bases and J dropped 7 bases, with 13 bases sitting between them. CDR3 region: CASSRDARQPQHF. The CDR3 DNA sequence: TGTGCCAGCAGCCGGGACGCAAGGCAGCCCCAGCATTTT. Full variable domain (rest looked up from reference TRBV28 and TRBJ1-5): DVKVTQSSRYLVKRTGEKVFLECVQDMDHENMFWYRQDPGLGLRLIYFSYDVKMKEKGDIPEGYSVSREKKERFSLILESASTNQTSMYLCASSRDARQPQHFGDGTRLSIL.

The V call is TRBV11-2, the J call TRBJ1-2; the D gene is possibly TRBD1 (6 bases). The CDR3 is 13 residues long. Germline V CDR1 and CDR2: SGHAT, FQNNGV. Trimming shortened V by 7 bases and J by 4 bases, and 13 bases separated the two germline ends. The CDR3 DNA sequence: TGTGCCAGCAACACCGGGACACCCTATGGCTACACCTTC. Translated, it gives CASNTGTPYGYTF.

The V call is TRBV7-6, the J call TRBJ1-3; D is perhaps TRBD1 (6 bases). V was shortened by 1 base and J by 7 bases, with 14 bases between the two germline ends. This CDR3 has 15 amino acids. The germline gives CDR1 SGHVS, CDR2 FNYEAQ. The CDR3 region has the DNA TGTGCCAGCAGCTTAGAAGGTCTACAGGGCAACACCATATATTTT. It yields the protein CASSLEGLQGNTIYF.

The chain carries TRBV28 and TRBJ1-3; a possible D gene is TRBD1 (6 bases). V lost 2 bases to trimming and J lost 0 bases, with 14 bases between them. Germline-derived CDR1 and CDR2 are MDHEN and SYDVKM. The CDR3 covers 17 residues. Written as DNA, the CDR3 is TGTGCCAGCAGTTTAACGGGGGCTGTAAGCTCTGGAAACACCATATATTTT. Amino acid sequence: CASSLTGAVSSGNTIYF. The full variable domain, its missing parts supplied by reference TRBV28 and TRBJ1-3, is DVKVTQSSRYLVKRTGEKVFLECVQDMDHENMFWYRQDPGLGLRLIYFSYDVKMKEKGDIPEGYSVSREKKERFSLILESASTNQTSMYLCASSLTGAVSSGNTIYFGEGSWLTVV.

V usage is TRBV6-5 and J usage is TRBJ2-7, with 9 bases that match TRBD1. Per the germline V gene, CDR1 is MNHEY and CDR2 is SVGAGI. There are 14 residues in the CDR3. V shed 6 bases, J shed 1 base, and the junction held 4 bases outside the gene matches. Written as DNA, the CDR3 is TGTGCCAGCAGCTTGACAGGGGGGTCCTACGAGCAGTACTTC. This encodes CASSLTGGSYEQYF.

This clone was found a few times. CDR3 coding DNA: TGTGCCAGCACAGAAGGAGGTGTGGGTGAAAAACTGTTTTTT. It codes for CASTEGGVGEKLFF. This sequence joins TRBV2 and TRBJ1-4, with D unresolved. This CDR3 is built from 14 residues. The V gene's germline CDR1 is SNHLY and CDR2 FYNNEI. V was clipped by 7 bases and J by 7 bases, with 16 bases between them.

This chain uses TRBV19 with TRBJ1-4; D uncertain. The V gene's germline CDR1 is LNHDA and CDR2 SQIVND (reference sequence). CDR3 length equals 14 residues. Trimming shortened V by 7 bases and J by 0 bases, and 9 bases separated the two germline ends. This CDR3 is CASKQPATNEKLFF. The CDR3 nucleotides are TGTGCCAGTAAACAGCCAGCAACTAATGAAAAACTGTTTTTT.

The V and J genes are TRBV20-1 and TRBJ2-7; D possibly matches TRBD1 or TRBD2 (6 bases each). This CDR3 region has 14 residues. Germline-derived CDR1 and CDR2 are DFQATT and SNEGSKA (reference sequence). Trimming shortened V by 3 bases and J by 2 bases, and 14 bases separated the two germline ends. The CDR3 here is CSASEARGAYEQYF. The CDR3 region has the DNA TGCAGTGCTAGTGAGGCTAGGGGGGCCTACGAGCAGTACTTC.

CDR3 DNA: TGTGCCAGTAGCACTCAGGGGGCCCACGAGCAGTACTTC. It yields the protein CASSTQGAHEQYF. The genes are TRBV19 and TRBJ2-7, with 8 bases identical to TRBD1. V dropped 6 bases and J dropped 5; count of bases not matched to a gene: 6. The CDR3 loop spans 13 amino acids. Germline lookup yields CDR1 LNHDA and CDR2 SQIVND (reference sequence).

On this clone: Its ends do not fully match the called genes, so a read error is possible. The chain combines TRBV7-8 with TRBJ2-7; 11 bases are a match to TRBD1. The CDR3 contains 15 residues. Looked up from germline, CDR1 is SGHVS and CDR2 is FQNEAQ. DNA of the CDR3: TGTGCCAGCAGCGTAGCCGGGACAGGGGGTTACGAGCAGTACTTC. This translates into CASSVAGTGGYEQYF.

This clone showed up just a few times. At one end, the junction sequence differs from germline, possibly due to a read error. The V and J genes are TRBV7-2 and TRBJ1-2; possibly TRBD1 for D (6 bases). This CDR3 comprises 13 residues. Germline loops: CDR1 SGHTA, CDR2 FQGNSA. The CDR3 DNA reads TGTGCCAGCAGCGGAGGGGGAAACTTTGGCTACACCTTC. Amino acid sequence: CASSGGGNFGYTF.

The V gene is TRBV6-1, the J gene TRBJ1-2; D is unclear. The V and J ends lost 1 base and 4 bases respectively, with 7 bases between them. Per germline, CDR1 MNHNS and CDR2 SASEGT. This CDR3 has 13 residues. In nucleotides, the CDR3 is TGTGCCAGCAGTGAAGGGGGATCCTATGGCTACACCTTC. Protein sequence: CASSEGGSYGYTF.

The chain is built from TRBV6-5 and TRBJ1-2, with D hard to call. Trimming took off 5 bases at V and 8 bases at J, with 15 bases between the two ends. The CDR3 consists of 13 residues. Per the germline V gene, CDR1 is MNHEY and CDR2 is SVGAGI. CDR3 DNA: TGTGCCAGCAGTCGCCCTCAATCGCGGGGCTACACCTTC. Translated, it gives CASSRPQSRGYTF.

The rearrangement joins TRBV2 to TRBJ1-1; 10 nucleotides line up with TRBD1. The ends lost 10 bases at V and 1 base at J; junction bases unmatched: 6. CDR1 SNHLY and CDR2 FYNNEI come from the germline V gene. The CDR3 spans 14 residues. The CDR3 reads CATGQGLRNTEAFF. In DNA, the CDR3 is TGTGCCACGGGACAGGGGCTGAGGAACACTGAAGCTTTCTTT.

For this clone: Other DNA sequences in this sample translate to the same CDR3. V and J are TRBV4-1 and TRBJ1-5, with no clear D. The CDR3 spans 14 residues. Germline V gives CDR1 MGHRA, CDR2 YSYEKL. Trimming stripped 3 bases from V and 2 bases from J, with 8 bases between. The CDR3 DNA sequence: TGCGCCAGCAGCCAGGTGGCGGGCAATCAGCCCCAGCATTTT. Translating gives CASSQVAGNQPQHF.